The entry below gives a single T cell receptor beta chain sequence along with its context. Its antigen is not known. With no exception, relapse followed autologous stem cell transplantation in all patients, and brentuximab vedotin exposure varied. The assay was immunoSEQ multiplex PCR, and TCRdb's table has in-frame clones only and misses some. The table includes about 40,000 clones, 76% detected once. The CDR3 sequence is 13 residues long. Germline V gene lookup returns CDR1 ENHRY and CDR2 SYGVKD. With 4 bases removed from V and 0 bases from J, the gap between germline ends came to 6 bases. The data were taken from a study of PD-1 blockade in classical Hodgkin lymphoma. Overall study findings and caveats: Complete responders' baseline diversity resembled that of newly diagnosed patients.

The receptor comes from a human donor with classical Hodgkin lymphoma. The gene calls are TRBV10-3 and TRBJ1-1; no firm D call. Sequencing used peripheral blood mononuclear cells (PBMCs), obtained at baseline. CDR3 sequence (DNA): TGTGCCATCAGTGTGGATGTGAACACTGAAGCTTTCTTT. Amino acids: CAISVDVNTEAFF.